Given below is one T cell receptor (beta chain) in context. The entry originates in a study of beta chain features in type 1 diabetes. Since all of the isolated RNA was reverse transcribed, expressed TCRB transcripts were what got sequenced. TCRdb's copy holds only in-frame clones and misses some; the assay was immunoSEQ multiplex PCR. This table has hundreds of thousands of clones, 13% to 15% appearing once. This clonotype was sampled from a woman aged 40 to 50 in good health. The sequenced sample was naive CD4+ T cells from blood.

The DNA of the CDR3 is TGTGCCAGCAGTCCCCGGGGGGGCCGCACAGATACGCAGTATTTT. This sequence encodes CASSPRGGRTDTQYF. The chain employs TRBV6-4 and TRBJ2-3; 8 bases are a match to TRBD2. The CDR3 runs to 15 residues. V dropped 5 bases and J dropped 1; count of bases not matched to a gene: 5. Germline assignment: CDR1 MRHNA and CDR2 SNTAGT.